The 28 T cell receptor beta chains below come from one sample, sequenced in a study of T cells in Graves' hyperthyroidism and ophthalmopathy. Researchers amplified the TCR beta CDR3 regions from RNA transcripts. Carried out on the TCR CDR3, a first-round RT-PCR used the HTBI primer set. One entry per CDR3 protein, called by TCRdb with MiXCR from the multiplex PCR reads. The data hold some 350,000 distinct CDR3 sequences, with roughly 15% observed a single time. The sample comprised blood. Receptors originate from a woman in her forties with Graves' ophthalmopathy.

This clonotype was detected only a few times. V is TRBV5-8 and J is TRBJ1-1; D is undetermined. V was cut by 3 bases and J by 6 bases, with 12 bases left in between. Looked up from germline, CDR1 is SGHTS and CDR2 is YDEGEE. The CDR3 length is 13 residues. The CDR3 sequence is CASSSPLGAEAFF. The CDR3 DNA is TGTGCCAGCAGCTCGCCCTTGGGCGCTGAAGCTTTCTTT. The full variable domain, its missing parts supplied by reference TRBV5-8 and TRBJ1-1, is EAGVTQSPTHLIKTRGQQATLRCSPISGHTSVYWYQQALGLGLQFLLWYDEGEERNRGNFPPRFSGRQFPNYSSELNVNALELEDSALYLCASSSPLGAEAFFGQGTRLTVV.

This clonotype has ten or more counts. This CDR3 is CASSPNAGTASYEQYF. The DNA of the CDR3 is TGTGCCAGCAGCCCGAACGCCGGGACGGCCTCCTACGAGCAGTACTTC. The chain uses TRBV7-2 and TRBJ2-7; either TRBD1 or TRBD2 may fit D (5 bases each). V was cut by 5 bases and J by 0 bases, with 17 bases left in between. Per the germline V gene, CDR1 is SGHTA and CDR2 is FQGNSA. This CDR3 region has 16 residues.

To note about this clonotype: Mismatch with germline at one junction end may stem from a read error. This rearrangement joins TRBV4-1 to TRBJ1-4, with 8 nucleotides matching TRBD1. CDR3 length equals 15 residues. Germline CDR1 is MGHRA and CDR2 is YSYEKL. Here the CDR3 DNA reads TGCGCCAGCAGCCAGGACAGGGACCCTAACGAAAAACTGTTTTTT. Translated, it gives CASSQDRDPNEKLFF.

This clonotype was seen only a few times. One base away lies a much larger clone, so this may be a sequencing read error. The chain recombines TRBV13 with TRBJ1-6; TRBD1 matches 7 bases. Germline V gene sequence: CDR1 PRHDT, CDR2 FYEKMQ (reference sequence). The CDR3 has 18 residues. The CDR3 reads CASGLGDSLSSYNSPLHF. The CDR3 DNA is TGTGCCAGCGGCTTGGGGGACAGCCTGAGCTCCTATAATTCACCCCTCCACTTT.

This clonotype was seen repeatedly, ten times or more. The CDR3 here is CASSSPAGFTDTQYF. The CDR3 region has the DNA TGTGCCAGCAGCTCTCCGGCGGGGTTCACAGATACGCAGTATTTT. The chain uses TRBV5-5 and TRBJ2-3, with D possibly matching TRBD2 (6 bases). V dropped 3 bases and J dropped 2 bases, with 13 bases sitting between them. Looked up from germline, CDR1 is SGHKS and CDR2 is YYEKEE (reference sequence). The length of the CDR3 is 15 residues.

The sample holds many counts of this clonotype. The V gene is TRBV28, the J gene TRBJ1-2; no clear D. There are 15 residues in the CDR3. V was cut by 2 bases and J by 6 bases, with 16 bases left in between. Germline lookup yields CDR1 MDHEN and CDR2 SYDVKM. In DNA, the CDR3 is TGTGCCAGCAGTTTAGAAACAGCCACATGGGATGGCTACACCTTC. It yields the protein CASSLETATWDGYTF.

This clonotype was picked up many times. The gene calls are TRBV25-1 and TRBJ1-1; 7 bases are shared with TRBD1. The CDR3 is made up of 14 amino acids. V lost 2 bases to trimming and J lost 11 bases; unmatched junction nucleotides: 11. Germline V gene lookup returns CDR1 MGHDK and CDR2 SYGVNS. The CDR3 nucleotides are TGTGCCAGCAGTGAAGTGACAGGGCCCAGGCGGGCTTTCTTT. Encoded protein: CASSEVTGPRRAFF.

This clonotype was found a few times. The junction departs from the called germline gene at one end, perhaps through a read error. The rearrangement joins TRBV20-1 to TRBJ1-2; no definite D call. The CDR3 has 11 amino acids. The germline V gene encodes CDR1 DFQATT and CDR2 SNEGSKA (reference sequence). This CDR3 is CSARANYGYTF. The DNA for the CDR3 is TGCAGTGCCAGAGCAAACTATGGCTACACCTTC.

This clonotype was counted many times. The gene calls are TRBV15 and TRBJ2-5; no clear D gene. The CDR3 is 12 residues long. Germline values: CDR1 LNHNV, CDR2 YYDKDF (reference sequence). Trimming removed 3 bases from V and 3 bases from J, with 5 bases in between. CDR3 amino acids: CATSRIEETQYF. The CDR3 DNA sequence: TGTGCCACCAGCAGGATAGAAGAGACCCAGTACTTC.

Many counts were recorded for this clonotype. The genes are TRBV11-3 and TRBJ2-7, with 7 bases aligning to TRBD2. Trimming removed 2 bases from V and 1 base from J; junction bases left unmatched: 5. In germline, CDR1 is SGHNT, CDR2 YENEEA. This CDR3 region has 15 residues. The CDR3 here is CASSLRAAGSYEQYF. CDR3 coding DNA: TGTGCCAGCAGCTTAAGGGCAGCGGGATCCTACGAGCAGTACTTC.

The table lists this clonotype with many counts. The DNA for the CDR3 is TGCAGTGCTGCCTTCATCTCCACAGATACGCAGTATTTT. It translates to CSAAFISTDTQYF. V is TRBV20-1 and J is TRBJ2-3; no reliable D call. The CDR3 consists of 13 residues. V lost 5 bases to trimming and J lost 2 bases, with 11 bases between them. Germline V gene data show CDR1 as DFQATT and CDR2 as SNEGSKA (reference sequence).

The chain is built from TRBV28 and TRBJ2-7; 10 bases fit TRBD2. The ends lost 5 bases at V and 1 base at J; junction bases unmatched: 5. Germline V CDR1 and CDR2: MDHEN, SYDVKM. This CDR3 comprises 15 residues. The CDR3 spells CASSHGTSASYEQYF. CDR3 in DNA: TGTGCCAGCAGTCACGGGACTAGCGCATCCTACGAGCAGTACTTC.

This chain links TRBV19 with TRBJ2-7, with 13 bases fitting TRBD2. CDR1 is LNHDA, CDR2 SQIVND, per germline (reference sequence). CDR3 length equals 15 residues. After removal of 4 bases from V and 4 bases from J, the junction contained 4 bases not matched to a gene. This chain's CDR3 is CASSNGLAGEYEQYF. CDR3 nucleotides: TGTGCCAGTAGTAATGGACTAGCGGGAGAGTACGAGCAGTACTTC.

Comments on this clonotype: This clone may be a read error of a much larger clone one base away. The genes are TRBV18 and TRBJ1-1, with D uncertain. V dropped 7 bases and J dropped 2 bases, with 11 bases sitting between them. The CDR3 loop spans 13 amino acids. Looked up from germline, CDR1 is KGHSH and CDR2 is LQKENI. The CDR3, as DNA: TGTGCCAGCTTAAGGGAATTCAACACTGAAGCTTTCTTT. It translates to CASLREFNTEAFF. The full variable domain, with the rest looked up from reference TRBV18 and TRBJ1-1, is NAGVMQNPRHLVRRRGQEARLRCSPMKGHSHVYWYRQLPEEGLKFMVYLQKENIIDESGMPKERFSAEFPKEGPSILRIQQVVRGDSAAYFCASLREFNTEAFFGQGTRLTVV.

This clonotype occurred many times. CDR3 residues: CSARVLRFSGGGETQYF. In DNA, the CDR3 is TGCAGTGCTAGAGTTCTCCGGTTTAGCGGGGGGGGGGAGACCCAGTACTTC. This chain connects TRBV20-1 to TRBJ2-5; 11 nucleotides line up with TRBD2. V trimming: 1 base; J trimming: 5 bases; junction bases outside the gene matches: 12. CDR3 size: 17 residues. Germline-derived CDR1 and CDR2 are DFQATT and SNEGSKA (reference sequence).

Worth noting for this clonotype: This sequence may be a read error, since a much larger clone differs from it by one base. The chain joins TRBV7-9 to TRBJ2-1, with a weak D call TRBD2 (5 bases). The DNA end favors TRBJ2-7, so the J call may be wrong. This CDR3 is 12 amino acids long. Germline lookup yields CDR1 SEHNR and CDR2 FQNEAQ (reference sequence). CDR3 nucleotide sequence: TGTGCCAGCAGGTTGAGGGTCAATGAGCAGTACTTC. It specifies CASRLRVNEQYF.

The chain combines TRBV5-4 with TRBJ1-1; 11 nucleotides agree with TRBD1. This CDR3 is 16 amino acids long. The germline CDR1 and CDR2 sequences are SGHNT and YYREEE (reference sequence). V was clipped by 0 bases and J by 4 bases; unmatched bases: 5. The CDR3 DNA reads TGTGCCAGCAGCTTGGGGGGCGGGACAGGGGGCACTGAAGCTTTCTTT. Its translation: CASSLGGGTGGTEAFF.

About this clonotype itself: A much more abundant neighbour one base away suggests this may be a read error. The chain uses TRBV7-9 and TRBJ1-5, with D possibly TRBD1 on 5 matching bases. The CDR3 contains 13 residues. Germline V lookup: CDR1 SEHNR, CDR2 FQNEAQ (reference sequence). V gave up 5 bases and J gave up 13 bases, with 18 bases separating them. CDR3 coding DNA: TGTGCCAGCAGCACACGTGACCCGGACACGCAGCATTTT. It codes for CASSTRDPDTQHF.

This clonotype was observed a few times. The V gene is TRBV4-1, the J gene TRBJ2-7; no reliable D call. The length of the CDR3 is 14 residues. The germline CDR1 and CDR2 sequences are MGHRA and YSYEKL. The germline V and J ends were trimmed by 0 bases and 5 bases, with 11 bases remaining between them. As DNA, the CDR3 is TGCGCCAGCAGCCAAGACCCTCGGGTCCACGAGCAGTACTTC. The encoded protein is CASSQDPRVHEQYF.

At least ten counts were recorded for this clonotype. The V and J genes are TRBV7-9 and TRBJ2-7, with 8 nucleotides matching TRBD1. Germline CDR1 reads SEHNR; CDR2 reads FQNEAQ (reference sequence). V was pared by 5 bases and J by 1 base, with 10 bases of the junction left unmatched. There are 16 residues in the CDR3. The CDR3 sequence is CASSPPDRDPSYEQYF. CDR3 DNA sequence: TGTGCCAGCAGCCCCCCGGACAGGGATCCATCCTACGAGCAGTACTTC.

This clonotype turned up a few times. The rearrangement joins TRBV27 to TRBJ1-4; TRBD1 might be the D (6 bases). V dropped 4 bases and J dropped 6 bases, with 15 bases sitting between them. Looked up from germline, CDR1 is MNHEY and CDR2 is SMNVEV (reference sequence). The CDR3 has 15 amino acids. CDR3 bases: TGTGCCAGCAGTTCCCCCGGCAGGGGAGATGAAAAACTGTTTTTT. It translates to CASSSPGRGDEKLFF.

The CDR3 coding sequence is TGTGCCAGCAGCCCTGCGGCGGTGGTTAATGAAAAACTGTTTTTT. Its translation: CASSPAAVVNEKLFF. The chain links TRBV7-9 to TRBJ1-4; D uncertain. Trimming stripped 5 bases from V and 4 bases from J, with 14 bases between. Germline CDR1 and CDR2: SEHNR and FQNEAQ (reference sequence). The CDR3 loop spans 15 amino acids.

This clonotype showed up many times. The rearrangement links TRBV14 to TRBJ1-1; TRBD1 might be the D (6 bases). This CDR3 spans 19 amino acids. Looked up from germline, CDR1 is SGHDN and CDR2 is FVKESK. The V and J ends lost 0 bases and 5 bases respectively, with 25 bases between them. As DNA, the CDR3 is TGTGCCAGCAGCCAAGATTATTTCTTGGACAGAACCAAAGTGACTGAAGCTTTCTTT. Amino acids: CASSQDYFLDRTKVTEAFF.

This clonotype was observed many times. This chain connects TRBV24-1 to TRBJ2-5; a weak D match, TRBD2 (6 bases). CDR3 size: 12 residues. Germline V gene lookup returns CDR1 KGHDR and CDR2 SFDVKD. V was pared by 9 bases and J by 7 bases, with 14 bases between. The CDR3 reads CATADGGGTQYF. CDR3 nucleotide sequence: TGTGCCACCGCCGACGGGGGAGGGACCCAGTACTTC.

This clonotype was counted at least ten times. The chain has TRBV2 and TRBJ2-1, with unresolved D. Germline loops: CDR1 SNHLY, CDR2 FYNNEI. V was pared by 5 bases and J by 4 bases, with 15 bases between. The CDR3 length is 15 residues. The CDR3 protein is CASSPPPVRYNEQFF. The CDR3 DNA sequence: TGTGCCAGCAGTCCCCCCCCCGTGAGATACAATGAGCAGTTCTTC.

In its sample, this clonotype was seen many times. The chain couples TRBV12-3 or TRBV12-4 to TRBJ2-7; unclear D gene. The CDR3 is made up of 16 amino acids. Deletions cut 5 bases from V and 1 base from J, with 18 bases between. CDR3 sequence reads: CASSPHSYSSSYEQYF. DNA for the CDR3: TGTGCCAGCAGTCCCCACTCGTACAGTTCTTCCTACGAGCAGTACTTC.

This clonotype was counted between two and nine times. One end of the junction fails to match germline, which may point to a read error. V is TRBV20-1 and J is TRBJ2-5, with 7 bases identical to TRBD2. The CDR3 totals 12 residues. CDR1 is DFQATT and CDR2 is SNEGSKA in the germline V gene (reference sequence). The CDR3 region has the DNA TGCAGTGCAGAGCGGGACCAAGGGACCCAGTACTTC. Translated, it gives CSAERDQGTQYF.

This clonotype was recorded a few times. This chain uses TRBV7-9 with TRBJ2-3; 7 bases fit TRBD2. The CDR3 contains 14 residues. Germline assignment: CDR1 SEHNR and CDR2 FQNEAQ (reference sequence). V gave up 3 bases and J gave up 2 bases; unmatched junction bases: 2. As DNA, the CDR3 is TGTGCCAGCAGCTTCGCGGGGGTCACAGATACGCAGTATTTT. This gives the protein CASSFAGVTDTQYF.